This T cell receptor (beta chain) was sequenced for a study of prognosis after radiotherapy for stage I lung cancer (dated by TCRdb to the early 2020s). Background on the whole study: Between early 2018 and early 2019, some 18 stage I NSCLC patients were enrolled in Nanjing, China. Fourteen of the patients were found to have newly diagnosed primary stage I lung tumors, and a few were living with oligometastatic NSCLC after surgical resection of the primary tumor. Every patient was deemed medically inoperable, about a dozen because of comorbidities and 7 because they refused surgery. The cohort included about twelve men and five to seven women, with a median age of approximately 74 years and a range of about 50 to 84 years. About a dozen patients had adenocarcinoma and 6 or 7 had squamous cell carcinoma as the tumor histology. SBRT was given in 3 to 5 fractions with a biologically effective dose of at least 100 Gy, using image-guided IMRT or VMAT. In every patient, SBRT was given without any concurrent therapy. Four of the 19 patients developed distant metastases after SBRT, at a median of around seven months; the other 15 showed no significant progression. This study profiled peripheral blood TCR beta repertoires from stage I NSCLC patients before and after stereotactic body radiotherapy and linked the repertoires to distant failure. For each of the 20 or so patients, one blood sample was taken before SBRT and one after, so the study sequenced about 38 samples in total. Study-wide findings and limitations: The study was limited by the small cohort and short follow-up, and independent validation of the study findings is required. A decrease in unique TCR clone counts was observed after SBRT (median 10,088 before versus fewer than 8,000 after; Wilcoxon paired P=0.011). TRBV and TRBJ usage frequencies reportedly varied with metastasis status, involving two V genes at baseline and several V and two J genes after SBRT. Whether the expanded TCR clones were tumor-specific was not determined. None of the reported P values were adjusted for multiple comparisons. Post-SBRT Shannon entropy and its change from baseline were lower in patients who developed distant metastases; baseline Shannon entropy was not associated with metastases.

No patient had a history of other malignancies or prior chemotherapy or radiotherapy, and all had node-negative disease on CT and PET/CT. At each of two time points, roughly 5.7 milliliters of peripheral venous blood were collected into EDTA tubes. Ficoll-Paque Plus density-gradient centrifugation was used to isolate PBMCs. Immediately after collection, samples were stored at -80 degrees C until analysis. The junction carries 25 bases between V and J, which are trimmed by 7 bases and 9 bases respectively. Via the germline V gene, CDR1 is MNHGY and CDR2 SVAAGI. Measured from the cysteine to the phenylalanine, the CDR3 is 16 residues long. The DNA shown is the 48-base CDR3, in frame from base 1. Notes on this clonotype: No antigen is known for it. A far larger clone is only one base removed, so a read error is likely.

Two rounds of multiplex PCR were performed to amplify the TCR beta CDR3 region from genomic DNA. The first PCR round used primers specific to each TRBV and TRBJ gene, and the primer sequences were filed in Chinese patent CN105087789A. Universal primers were used in the second round of PCR. The Roche High Pure PCR Template Preparation Kit was used to extract genomic DNA from frozen PBMCs. The libraries underwent paired-end sequencing with 151 bp reads on an Illumina HiSeq 3000. The original pipeline was this. CutAdapt was used to discard raw reads that did not contain the multiplex PCR primer sequences. PEAR was used to merge high-quality paired reads into contigs. By alignment to reference sequences, MiXCR assigned TRB V, D and J gene segments to each contig. To remove sequencing errors, CDR3 sequences were clustered according to base quality and sequence similarity. Shannon entropy, normalized by the natural log of the productive TCR sequence number, served as the measure of diversity. Clonality was computed as one minus the ratio of Shannon entropy to the natural log of the number of unique clonotypes. Using the Youden index from ROC curves, the researchers picked the repertoire-metric cut-offs for progression-free survival, and all analyses were carried out in R 3.5.3. TCRdb ran its own pipeline on the public reads, namely fastp trimming at Q25 and MiXCR clone calling, and kept in-frame beta chains. Identical CDR3 proteins give one entry, which carries the most common genes and DNA. Here the V and J calls rest on TCRdb's processing, not on the authors' analysis. This sample has roughly 38,000 distinct CDR3 sequences in its table, and 24% of those were observed once. The ten top clones hold 25% to 30% of the sample.

This receptor chain uses TRBV6-9 and TRBJ2-1; matching of 6 bases hints at TRBD2 as the D gene. The starting material was PBMCs, obtained before or after stereotactic body radiation therapy (not recorded which). The TCR sequence derives from a donor over 45 with non-small cell lung cancer. CDR3 region: CASIGRGLLSPTEQFF. The DNA sequence follows: TGTGCCAGCATCGGGAGAGGACTCCTTAGCCCAACTGAGCAGTTCTTC.